A single TCR beta chain is shown here with its context. This record belongs to a study of blood T cell repertoires in COVID-19. This CDR3 has 14 residues. The J segment lost 6 bases and the V segment lost 8 bases, leaving 12 bases of the junction unmatched. CDR1 and CDR2 from the germline V gene are MNHEY and SMNVEV (reference sequence). The repertoire was sequenced with immunoSEQ multiplex PCR; TCRdb's copy has only in-frame clones and lacks some. Altogether some 60,000 clones are present, around 79% being singletons, with the ten largest covering about 32%. The material sequenced was peripheral blood. The chain carries TRBV27 and TRBJ1-1; 7 bases agree with TRBD1. The sequence was obtained from a human donor in a cohort sampled during active COVID-19. The CDR3 spells CASPRLGGLAEAFF. As DNA, the CDR3 is TGTGCCAGCCCGCGGTTAGGGGGCCTCGCTGAAGCTTTCTTT.